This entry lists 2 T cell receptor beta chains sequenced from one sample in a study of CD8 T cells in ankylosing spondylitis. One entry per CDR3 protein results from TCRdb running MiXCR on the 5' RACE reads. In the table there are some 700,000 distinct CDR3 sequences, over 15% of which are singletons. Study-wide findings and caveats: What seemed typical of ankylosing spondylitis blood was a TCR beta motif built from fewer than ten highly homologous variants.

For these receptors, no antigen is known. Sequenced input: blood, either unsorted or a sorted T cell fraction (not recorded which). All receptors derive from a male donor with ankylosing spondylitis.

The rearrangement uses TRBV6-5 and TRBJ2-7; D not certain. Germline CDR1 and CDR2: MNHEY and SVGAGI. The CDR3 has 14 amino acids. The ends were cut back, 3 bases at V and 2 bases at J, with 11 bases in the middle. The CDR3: CASSYLASAYEQYF. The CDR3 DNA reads TGTGCCAGCAGTTATTTGGCGTCGGCCTACGAGCAGTACTTC.

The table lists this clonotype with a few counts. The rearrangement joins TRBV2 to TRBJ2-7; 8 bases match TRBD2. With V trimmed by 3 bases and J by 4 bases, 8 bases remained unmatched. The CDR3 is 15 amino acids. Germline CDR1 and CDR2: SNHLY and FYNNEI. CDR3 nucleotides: TGTGCCAGCAGTGATCCCGGGACTAGGGGTTACGAGCAGTACTTC. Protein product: CASSDPGTRGYEQYF.